The T cell receptor beta chain under discussion was sequenced for a study of blood T cell repertoires in COVID-19. Overall study: Specimens from acute and convalescent COVID-19 originated in the United States, Italy and Spain. From T cells, B-cell-depleted T cells, or PBMCs came the material, which was cDNA or gDNA.

The CDR3 runs 14 residues. The V gene end was trimmed by 6 bases and the J gene end by 5 bases; junction bases not matched to a gene: 8. CDR1 MNHEY and CDR2 SVGAGI come from the germline V gene. Those enrolled, adults aged about 18 to 89 years, came from under 25 US areas. Per the study methods: Reference gene primer amplification in the assay estimated nucleated cell counts. Data came from immunoSEQ multiplex PCR; TCRdb stores just in-frame clones and leaves some out. V, J and clone size are those of that table, while D and trimming were read from the DNA. The top ten clones hold 2% to 2.5% of a sample with about 210,000 clones, about 87% of them seen once.

Sequencing was carried out using PBMCs or T cells enriched from blood (not recorded which). The rearrangement uses TRBV6-5 and TRBJ1-1; 8 positions agree with TRBD1. This sequence was found in a woman in her forties with acute COVID-19. The CDR3 protein is CASSPGQGGTEAFF. The DNA of the CDR3 is TGTGCCAGCAGCCCCGGACAGGGAGGAACTGAAGCTTTCTTT.